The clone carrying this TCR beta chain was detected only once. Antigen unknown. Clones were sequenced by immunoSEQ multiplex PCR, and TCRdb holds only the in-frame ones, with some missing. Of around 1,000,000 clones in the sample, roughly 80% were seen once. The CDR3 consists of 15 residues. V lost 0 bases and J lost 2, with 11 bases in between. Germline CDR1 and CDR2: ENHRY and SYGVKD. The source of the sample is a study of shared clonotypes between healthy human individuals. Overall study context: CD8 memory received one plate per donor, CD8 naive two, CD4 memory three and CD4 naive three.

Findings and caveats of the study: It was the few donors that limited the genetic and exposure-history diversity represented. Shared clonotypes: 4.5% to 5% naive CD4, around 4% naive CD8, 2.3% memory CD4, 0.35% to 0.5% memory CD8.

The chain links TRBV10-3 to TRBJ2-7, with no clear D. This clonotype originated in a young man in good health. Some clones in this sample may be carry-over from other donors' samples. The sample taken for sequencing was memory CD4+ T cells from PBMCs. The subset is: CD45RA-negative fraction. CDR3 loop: CAISESKWAPYEQYF. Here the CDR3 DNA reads TGTGCCATCAGTGAGTCCAAGTGGGCGCCCTACGAGCAGTACTTC.